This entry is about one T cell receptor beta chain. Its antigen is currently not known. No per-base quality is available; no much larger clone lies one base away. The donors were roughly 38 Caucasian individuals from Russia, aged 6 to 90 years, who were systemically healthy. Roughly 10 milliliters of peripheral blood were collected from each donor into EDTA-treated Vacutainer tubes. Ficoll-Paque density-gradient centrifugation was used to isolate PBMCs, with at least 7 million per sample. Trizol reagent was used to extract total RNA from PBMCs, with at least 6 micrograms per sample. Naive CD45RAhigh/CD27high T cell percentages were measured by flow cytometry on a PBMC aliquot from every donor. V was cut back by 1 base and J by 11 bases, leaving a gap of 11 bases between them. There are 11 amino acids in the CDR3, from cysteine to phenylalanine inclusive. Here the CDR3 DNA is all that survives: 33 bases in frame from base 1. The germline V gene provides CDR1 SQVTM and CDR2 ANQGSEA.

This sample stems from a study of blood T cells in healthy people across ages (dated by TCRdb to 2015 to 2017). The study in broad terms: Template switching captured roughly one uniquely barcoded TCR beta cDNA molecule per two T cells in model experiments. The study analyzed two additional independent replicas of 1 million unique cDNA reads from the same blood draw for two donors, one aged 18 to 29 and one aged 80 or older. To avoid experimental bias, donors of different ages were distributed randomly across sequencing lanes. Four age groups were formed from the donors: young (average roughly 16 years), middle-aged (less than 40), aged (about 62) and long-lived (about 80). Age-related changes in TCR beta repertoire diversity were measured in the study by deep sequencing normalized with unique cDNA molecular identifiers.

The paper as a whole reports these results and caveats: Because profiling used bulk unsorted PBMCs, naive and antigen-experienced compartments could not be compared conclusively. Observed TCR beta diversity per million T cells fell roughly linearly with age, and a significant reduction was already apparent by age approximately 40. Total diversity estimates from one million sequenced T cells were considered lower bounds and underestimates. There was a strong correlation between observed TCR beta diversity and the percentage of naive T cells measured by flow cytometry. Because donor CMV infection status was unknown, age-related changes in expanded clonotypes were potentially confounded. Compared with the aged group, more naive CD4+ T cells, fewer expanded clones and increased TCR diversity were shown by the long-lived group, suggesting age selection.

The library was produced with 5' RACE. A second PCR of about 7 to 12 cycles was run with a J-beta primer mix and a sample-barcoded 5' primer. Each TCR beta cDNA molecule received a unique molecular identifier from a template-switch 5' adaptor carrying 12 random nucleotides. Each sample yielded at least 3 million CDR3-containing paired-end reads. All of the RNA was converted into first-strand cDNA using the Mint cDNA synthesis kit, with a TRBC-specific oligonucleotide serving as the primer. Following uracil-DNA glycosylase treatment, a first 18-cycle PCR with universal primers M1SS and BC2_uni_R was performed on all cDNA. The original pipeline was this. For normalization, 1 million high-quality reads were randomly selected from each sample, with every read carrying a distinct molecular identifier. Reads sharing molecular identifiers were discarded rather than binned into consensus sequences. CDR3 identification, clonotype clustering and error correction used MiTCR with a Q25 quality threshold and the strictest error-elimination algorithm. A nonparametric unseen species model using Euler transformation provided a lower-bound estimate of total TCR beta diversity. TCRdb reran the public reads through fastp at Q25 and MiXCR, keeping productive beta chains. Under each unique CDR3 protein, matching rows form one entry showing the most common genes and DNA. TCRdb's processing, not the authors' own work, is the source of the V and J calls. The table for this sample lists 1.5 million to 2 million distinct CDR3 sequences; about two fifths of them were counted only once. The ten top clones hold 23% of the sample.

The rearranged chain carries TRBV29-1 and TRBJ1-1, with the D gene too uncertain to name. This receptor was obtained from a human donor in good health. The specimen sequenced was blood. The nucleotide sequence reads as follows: TGCAGCGTTGAAGTCGGAGAAAAGGCTTTCTTT. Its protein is CSVEVGEKAFF. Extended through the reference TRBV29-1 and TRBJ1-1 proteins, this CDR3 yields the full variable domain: SAVISQKPSRDICQRGTSLTIQCQVDSQVTMMFWYRQQPGQSLTLIATANQGSEATYESGFVIDKFPISRPNLTFSTLTVSNMSPEDSSIYLCSVEVGEKAFFGQGTRLTVV.